One sample yielded the 8 T cell receptor beta chains listed below, sequenced in a study of preoperative IRX-2 immunotherapy in early breast cancer. Documented treatment: preoperative locoregional IRX-2 cytokine immunotherapy. Profiling relied on immunoSEQ multiplex PCR, and the TCRdb table lists in-frame clones only, not all of them. The repertoire holds about 34,000 clones, roughly 96% seen once, with roughly 6.7% in the top ten. The specimen was collected from a patient treated with IRX-2 immunotherapy. Receptors originate from a human donor with breast cancer.

This chain links TRBV20-1 with TRBJ1-2; perhaps TRBD1 as D (6 bases). Germline V lookup: CDR1 DFQATT, CDR2 SNEGSKA (reference sequence). V lost 8 bases and J lost 7, with 14 bases in between. The CDR3 extends over 11 amino acids. The CDR3 region has the DNA TGCAGTTCAAGGGGGATTGGTGGCTACACCTTC. Translating it yields CSSRGIGGYTF.

This chain connects TRBV7-2 to TRBJ2-7; D not certain. Germline assignment: CDR1 SGHTA and CDR2 FQGNSA. This CDR3 contains 14 residues. The ends were cut back, 5 bases at V and 3 bases at J, with 14 bases in the middle. The CDR3, as DNA: TGTGCCAGCAGCCCTCGAATGGGGAACTACGAGCAGTACTTC. Its protein product is CASSPRMGNYEQYF.

This chain joins TRBV18 and TRBJ1-3; D remains unclear. Looked up from germline, CDR1 is KGHSH and CDR2 is LQKENI. Trimming removed 6 bases from V and 4 bases from J, with 13 bases in between. CDR3 length: 14 residues. For the CDR3, the DNA is TGTGCCAGCTCGATCCTAGAGGAGGGAAACACCATATATTTT. Protein: CASSILEEGNTIYF.

The V and J genes are TRBV19 and TRBJ1-5; tentative D call: TRBD1 (5 bases). Germline values: CDR1 LNHDA, CDR2 SQIVND (reference sequence). V was trimmed by 3 bases and J by 1 base, leaving 10 bases between them. The CDR3 is 15 residues long. The CDR3 loop reads CASSIRGESNQPQHF. The CDR3 nucleotides are TGTGCCAGTAGTATCCGGGGGGAGAGCAATCAGCCCCAGCATTTT.

Only one count was recorded for this clone. J is TRBJ1-4 and V is TRBV25-1; D unresolved. Germline assignment: CDR1 MGHDK and CDR2 SYGVNS. The CDR3 length is 13 residues. Trimming stripped 2 bases from V and 6 bases from J, with 7 bases between. The CDR3 here is CASSEVTYEKLFF. CDR3 bases: TGTGCCAGCAGTGAAGTTACATATGAAAAACTGTTTTTT.

This clone was recorded only once. The chain uses TRBV5-1 and TRBJ1-2; TRBD1 matches at 8 bases. Trimming removed 7 bases from V and 7 bases from J; junction bases left unmatched: 12. This CDR3 comprises 14 residues. CDR1 is SGHRS, CDR2 YFSETQ, per germline. This chain's CDR3 is CASHGTGSLAGYTF. CDR3 nucleotides: TGCGCCAGCCACGGGACAGGCAGCTTGGCTGGCTACACCTTC.

The chain combines TRBV6-6 with TRBJ2-1, with 8 positions matching TRBD2. The CDR3 totals 15 residues. Germline V CDR1 and CDR2: MNHNY, SVGAGI (reference sequence). The trim removed 4 bases at V and 8 bases at J, leaving 10 bases unmatched. In DNA, the CDR3 is TGTGCCAGCAGTTCACTAGCGGCGGGGCTAGATGAGCAGTTCTTC. Its translation: CASSSLAAGLDEQFF.

The chain couples TRBV18 to TRBJ1-4, with 7 bases fitting TRBD1. The CDR3 totals 17 residues. V gave up 5 bases and J gave up 4 bases; unmatched junction bases: 13. Germline values: CDR1 KGHSH, CDR2 LQKENI. The CDR3 nucleotides read TGTGCCAGCTCATATAACGCCCCGCAGGGGGTTAATGAAAAACTGTTTTTT. Its protein product is CASSYNAPQGVNEKLFF.